This T cell receptor (beta chain) is drawn from a study of T cell responses to AZD1222 COVID-19 vaccine. On this clone itself: What it binds is unknown.

Findings and limits, study-wide: Baseline antibody screening turned up just a handful of seropositive AZD1222 recipients. Spike-wide vaccine-associated CD4 TCRs dominated at 160-218 and 743-854. Mostly white British, mostly female donors; authors suggested clonal diversity may be underestimated. Vaccination with two AZD1222 doses was followed by a rise in Spike-specific TCR breadth and depth.

TCRdb's copy holds only in-frame clones and misses some; the assay was immunoSEQ multiplex PCR. In the table there are more than 150,000 clones, over 70% of which are singletons. The sample was peripheral blood, taken on day 0 of MenACWY control vaccination. The source is an adult in good health.

The DNA of the CDR3 is TGCGCCAGCAGCTTGATCGGACAGGGGACTGAAGCTTTCTTT. Encoded protein: CASSLIGQGTEAFF. V usage is TRBV5-1 and J usage is TRBJ1-1; TRBD1 matches 9 bases. After removal of 1 base from V and 5 bases from J, the junction contained 3 bases not matched to a gene. CDR3 length: 14 residues. The germline CDR1 and CDR2 sequences are SGHRS and YFSETQ. The full variable domain, its missing parts supplied by reference TRBV5-1 and TRBJ1-1, is KAGVTQTPRYLIKTRGQQVTLSCSPISGHRSVSWYQQTPGQGLQFLFEYFSETQRNKGNFPGRFSGRQFSNSRSEMNVSTLELGDSALYLCASSLIGQGTEAFFGQGTRLTVV.